These T cell receptor beta chains were read from a single sample in a study of cytomegalovirus exposure and HLA in healthy donors. TCRdb's table, derived via immunoSEQ multiplex PCR, lists solely in-frame clones and lacks some. In the table there are 85,000 to 100,000 clones, 75% to 85% of which are singletons. Sample: PBMCs. These receptors were taken from a woman aged 35 to 49 in good health and CMV-seronegative. The CDR3 runs from the conserved cysteine through the conserved F or W. Each record gives: J gene, V gene, clone size, D gene, CDR3 DNA, CDR3 protein. A D gene is named only where the DNA matches it firmly. Clone size is stated in some rows and not others, as once, few, many or a class when expanded.

J gene: TRBJ1-2
V gene: TRBV7-2
clone size: .
D gene: .
CDR3 DNA: TGTGCCAGCAGCCTGACAGAAGCTAACTATGGCTACACCTTC
CDR3 protein: CASSLTEANYGYTF

J gene: TRBJ2-3
V gene: TRBV5-4
clone size: .
D gene: TRBD1
CDR3 DNA: TGTGCCAGCAGCTTGGCGTCACAGGGGAGCACAGATACGCAGTATTTT
CDR3 protein: CASSLASQGSTDTQYF

J gene: TRBJ2-7
V gene: TRBV27
clone size: .
D gene: .
CDR3 DNA: TGTGCCAGCAGATTCAGGTCATCCTACGAGCAGTACTTC
CDR3 protein: CASRFRSSYEQYF

J gene: TRBJ1-2
V gene: TRBV7-8
clone size: once
D gene: .
CDR3 DNA: TGTGCCAGCAGCTTACTTCGGGGCTATGGCTACACCTTC
CDR3 protein: CASSLLRGYGYTF

J gene: TRBJ1-5
V gene: TRBV5-1
clone size: .
D gene: TRBD1
CDR3 DNA: TGCGCCAGCAGCTCCGGACAGGGCAATCAGCCCCAGCATTTT
CDR3 protein: CASSSGQGNQPQHF

J gene: TRBJ1-3
V gene: TRBV6-5
clone size: .
D gene: TRBD1
CDR3 DNA: TGTGCCAGCATCCTCACAGGGGACTCTGGAAACACCATATATTTT
CDR3 protein: CASILTGDSGNTIYF

J gene: TRBJ1-5
V gene: TRBV18
clone size: .
D gene: .
CDR3 DNA: TGTGCCAGCTCACCATTACTCGTGGGCCTCAATCAGCCCCAGCATTTT
CDR3 protein: CASSPLLVGLNQPQHF

J gene: TRBJ2-7
V gene: TRBV5-1
clone size: .
D gene: TRBD2
CDR3 DNA: TGCGCCAGCAGCTTAGGAGCGGGGGGGCCCTACGAGCAGTACTTC
CDR3 protein: CASSLGAGGPYEQYF

J gene: TRBJ1-1
V gene: TRBV7-9
clone size: .
D gene: .
CDR3 DNA: TGTGCCAGCAGCTTATTGGACAGTGCAACTGAAGCTTTCTTT
CDR3 protein: CASSLLDSATEAFF

J gene: TRBJ2-5
V gene: TRBV4-3
clone size: .
D gene: .
CDR3 DNA: TGCGCCAGCAGCCAAGGTACGCCAGGGTATGGCGAGACCCAGTACTTC
CDR3 protein: CASSQGTPGYGETQYF

J gene: TRBJ2-5
V gene: TRBV7-9
clone size: .
D gene: .
CDR3 DNA: TGTGCCAGCAGGCCCGGGGTAGGGCCGGAGACCCAGTACTTC
CDR3 protein: CASRPGVGPETQYF

J gene: TRBJ2-2
V gene: TRBV4-1
clone size: once
D gene: TRBD2
CDR3 DNA: TGCGCCAGCAGCCAAGTCGCGGGAGGCGTCACCGGGGAGCTGTTTTTT
CDR3 protein: CASSQVAGGVTGELFF

J gene: TRBJ1-4
V gene: TRBV10-3
clone size: .
D gene: .
CDR3 DNA: TGTGCCATCAGTGGACTGTCCACGCGAAAGACCGAAAAACTGTTTTTT
CDR3 protein: CAISGLSTRKTEKLFF

J gene: TRBJ2-5
V gene: TRBV5-1
clone size: .
D gene: .
CDR3 DNA: TGCGCCAGCAGCTTGGGCAGGGCTGAGACCCAGTACTTC
CDR3 protein: CASSLGRAETQYF

J gene: TRBJ1-5
V gene: TRBV7-2
clone size: .
D gene: .
CDR3 DNA: TGTGCCAGCAGCCCTTACTCGACAGGCAGCAATCAGCCCCAGCATTTT
CDR3 protein: CASSPYSTGSNQPQHF

J gene: TRBJ1-1
V gene: TRBV7-9
clone size: once
D gene: .
CDR3 DNA: TGTGCCAGCAGCTTTGGTTCCGGGAGGGACACTGAAGCTTTCTTT
CDR3 protein: CASSFGSGRDTEAFF

J gene: TRBJ1-1
V gene: TRBV11-2
clone size: .
D gene: .
CDR3 DNA: TGTGCCAGCAGCTTTGGAGGCGGGAATGAAGCTTTCTTT
CDR3 protein: CASSFGGGNEAFF

J gene: TRBJ1-1
V gene: TRBV7-9
clone size: few
D gene: .
CDR3 DNA: TGTGCCAGCAGCGGGAAGGGACAGAACACTGAAGCTTTCTTT
CDR3 protein: CASSGKGQNTEAFF

J gene: TRBJ1-2
V gene: TRBV4-3
clone size: .
D gene: .
CDR3 DNA: TGCGCCAGCAGCCAAGATCTGACAGTCCCGCCAAGAGTGAACTATGGCTACACCTTC
CDR3 protein: CASSQDLTVPPRVNYGYTF

J gene: TRBJ1-6
V gene: TRBV2
clone size: .
D gene: .
CDR3 DNA: TGTGCCAGCAGCGCAGGGTCTTATAATTCACCCCTCCACTTT
CDR3 protein: CASSAGSYNSPLHF

J gene: TRBJ1-1
V gene: TRBV7-8
clone size: once
D gene: .
CDR3 DNA: TGTGCCAGCAGCCGAAACAGGACCAGGAACACTGAAGCTTTCTTT
CDR3 protein: CASSRNRTRNTEAFF

J gene: TRBJ2-2
V gene: TRBV7-2
clone size: .
D gene: .
CDR3 DNA: TGTGCCAGCCCTACCCCGAACACCGGGGAGCTGTTTTTT
CDR3 protein: CASPTPNTGELFF

J gene: TRBJ2-3
V gene: TRBV5-1
clone size: .
D gene: .
CDR3 DNA: TGCGCCAGCAGCTTGGTAACTACGGTTGGAGATACGCAGTATTTT
CDR3 protein: CASSLVTTVGDTQYF

J gene: TRBJ2-7
V gene: TRBV6-5
clone size: .
D gene: TRBD1
CDR3 DNA: TGTGCCAGCAGGAGGGGGCCCTCCTACGAGCAGTACTTC
CDR3 protein: CASRRGPSYEQYF

J gene: TRBJ2-2
V gene: TRBV5-1
clone size: once
D gene: .
CDR3 DNA: TGCGCCAGCAGCTTGGGGGCCTTCGGACTAACGAACACCGGGGAGCTGTTTTTT
CDR3 protein: CASSLGAFGLTNTGELFF

J gene: TRBJ2-3
V gene: TRBV9
clone size: .
D gene: .
CDR3 DNA: TGTGCCAGCAGCGTAGCGTCAGCTAGTCGTGTAAATACGCAGTATTTT
CDR3 protein: CASSVASASRVNTQYF

J gene: TRBJ2-1
V gene: TRBV14
clone size: .
D gene: .
CDR3 DNA: TGTGCCAGCAGCTACGGGAGCGGCAGGGTCGGCAATGAGCAGTTCTTC
CDR3 protein: CASSYGSGRVGNEQFF

J gene: TRBJ1-4
V gene: TRBV29-1
clone size: .
D gene: .
CDR3 DNA: TGCAGCGGTCGACTGATGATCCGGGAAAAACTGTTTTTT
CDR3 protein: CSGRLMIREKLFF

J gene: TRBJ1-5
V gene: TRBV28
clone size: once
D gene: TRBD1
CDR3 DNA: TGTGCCAGCAGTTTATGGGGGACAGGGGAAGGTCAGCCCCAGCATTTT
CDR3 protein: CASSLWGTGEGQPQHF

J gene: TRBJ1-1
V gene: TRBV29-1
clone size: once
D gene: TRBD1
CDR3 DNA: TGCAGCGGACACACAGGGGGCTACGAAGCTTTCTTT
CDR3 protein: CSGHTGGYEAFF

J gene: TRBJ2-3
V gene: TRBV6-5
clone size: few
D gene: TRBD2
CDR3 DNA: TGTGCCAGCAGCCCTACTAGCGGGGCTACAGATACGCAGTATTTT
CDR3 protein: CASSPTSGATDTQYF

J gene: TRBJ1-2
V gene: TRBV6-6
clone size: few
D gene: TRBD1
CDR3 DNA: TGTGCCAGCAGTTGGACAGGGGGCAACTATGGCTACACCTTC
CDR3 protein: CASSWTGGNYGYTF

J gene: TRBJ1-6
V gene: TRBV7-9
clone size: .
D gene: .
CDR3 DNA: TGTGCCAGCAGCTCCTTGGCCAGGGTTAGTAGGGAAGGTGGTTCACCCCTCCACTTT
CDR3 protein: CASSSLARVSREGGSPLHF

J gene: TRBJ2-3
V gene: TRBV5-1
clone size: .
D gene: .
CDR3 DNA: TGCGCCAGCAGCTTCTCCGAGACTAGGGGCACAGATACGCAGTATTTT
CDR3 protein: CASSFSETRGTDTQYF

J gene: TRBJ1-1
V gene: TRBV11-2
clone size: .
D gene: TRBD1
CDR3 DNA: TGTGCCAGCAGCTCGAGTACCGGGACAGGGGTGGAAAGAGACACTGAAGCTTTCTTT
CDR3 protein: CASSSSTGTGVERDTEAFF

J gene: TRBJ2-5
V gene: TRBV6-5
clone size: .
D gene: TRBD1
CDR3 DNA: TGTGCCAGCAGAAACAGGGGAATAGGGACCCAGTACTTC
CDR3 protein: CASRNRGIGTQYF

J gene: TRBJ1-1
V gene: TRBV5-1
clone size: .
D gene: .
CDR3 DNA: TGCGCCAGCAGCTCCGGAGAGGGGAACACTGAAGCTTTCTTT
CDR3 protein: CASSSGEGNTEAFF

J gene: TRBJ1-1
V gene: TRBV19
clone size: .
D gene: .
CDR3 DNA: TGTGCCAGTAGTATAGATCGTTCCGGTACCGAAGCTTTCTTT
CDR3 protein: CASSIDRSGTEAFF

J gene: TRBJ2-5
V gene: TRBV7-9
clone size: .
D gene: TRBD2
CDR3 DNA: TGTGCCAGCAGCTTAACCGGACTAGGCGGGATCCAAGAGACCCAGTACTTC
CDR3 protein: CASSLTGLGGIQETQYF

J gene: TRBJ1-4
V gene: TRBV7-8
clone size: .
D gene: TRBD1
CDR3 DNA: TGTGCCAGCAGCCTTGGAGGACAGGTCGAAAAACTGTTTTTT
CDR3 protein: CASSLGGQVEKLFF

J gene: TRBJ2-1
V gene: TRBV6-5
clone size: .
D gene: TRBD1
CDR3 DNA: TGTGCCAGCAGGACAGGGAATGAGCAGTTCTTC
CDR3 protein: CASRTGNEQFF

J gene: TRBJ2-7
V gene: TRBV5-4
clone size: .
D gene: TRBD1
CDR3 DNA: TGTGCCAGCAGCCTACGACAGGGGCGTACCTACGAGCAGTACTTC
CDR3 protein: CASSLRQGRTYEQYF

J gene: TRBJ2-3
V gene: TRBV5-1
clone size: .
D gene: .
CDR3 DNA: TGCGCCAGCAGCTTGGTAGGCACAGATACGCAGTATTTT
CDR3 protein: CASSLVGTDTQYF

J gene: TRBJ2-2
V gene: TRBV6-6
clone size: .
D gene: .
CDR3 DNA: TGTGCCAGCAGTTACCCAAGAAACAGGGACAACGGGGAGCTGTTTTTT
CDR3 protein: CASSYPRNRDNGELFF

J gene: TRBJ2-2
V gene: TRBV7-6
clone size: few
D gene: .
CDR3 DNA: TGTGCCAGCAGCCTCCGAGGGGGGGACACCGGGGAGCTGTTTTTT
CDR3 protein: CASSLRGGDTGELFF

J gene: TRBJ2-7
V gene: TRBV5-1
clone size: .
D gene: .
CDR3 DNA: TGCGCCAGCAGCTTGTCCAGCTACGAGCAGTACTTC
CDR3 protein: CASSLSSYEQYF

J gene: TRBJ2-6
V gene: TRBV5-1
clone size: .
D gene: .
CDR3 DNA: TGCGCCAGCAGCTTGGCAGGGGCTGGGGCCAACGTCCTGACTTTC
CDR3 protein: CASSLAGAGANVLTF

J gene: TRBJ2-7
V gene: TRBV5-1
clone size: .
D gene: .
CDR3 DNA: TGCGCCAGCAGCGTCACAGGGACCTACGAGCAGTACTTC
CDR3 protein: CASSVTGTYEQYF

J gene: TRBJ1-4
V gene: TRBV4-1
clone size: few
D gene: TRBD1
CDR3 DNA: TGCGCCAGCAGCTTTCAGGGGGCGCGTGAAGAAAAACTGTTTTTT
CDR3 protein: CASSFQGAREEKLFF

J gene: TRBJ1-1
V gene: TRBV5-6
clone size: .
D gene: TRBD1
CDR3 DNA: TGTGCCAGCAGCCGGGGGACAGGGCGAGGGGACACTGAAGCTTTCTTT
CDR3 protein: CASSRGTGRGDTEAFF

J gene: TRBJ1-5
V gene: TRBV4-2
clone size: few
D gene: .
CDR3 DNA: TGTGCCAGCAGCCAAGATGGTAGTCAGCCCCAGCATTTT
CDR3 protein: CASSQDGSQPQHF

J gene: TRBJ1-1
V gene: TRBV6-5
clone size: .
D gene: TRBD1
CDR3 DNA: TGTGCCAGCAGTACAGGGGTTACTGAAGCTTTCTTT
CDR3 protein: CASSTGVTEAFF

J gene: TRBJ1-6
V gene: TRBV7-2
clone size: .
D gene: TRBD1
CDR3 DNA: TGTGCCAGCAGCTTAGACAGGGGGAAGGATTCACCCCTCCACTTT
CDR3 protein: CASSLDRGKDSPLHF

J gene: TRBJ1-6
V gene: TRBV14
clone size: .
D gene: TRBD1
CDR3 DNA: TGTGCCAGCAGCCGAGGACAGGGGGCTTATTCACCCCTCCACTTT
CDR3 protein: CASSRGQGAYSPLHF

J gene: TRBJ1-2
V gene: TRBV28
clone size: .
D gene: TRBD1
CDR3 DNA: TGTGCCAGCAGTTTAGCCGGGACAGGGGGCGACTATGGCTACACCTTC
CDR3 protein: CASSLAGTGGDYGYTF